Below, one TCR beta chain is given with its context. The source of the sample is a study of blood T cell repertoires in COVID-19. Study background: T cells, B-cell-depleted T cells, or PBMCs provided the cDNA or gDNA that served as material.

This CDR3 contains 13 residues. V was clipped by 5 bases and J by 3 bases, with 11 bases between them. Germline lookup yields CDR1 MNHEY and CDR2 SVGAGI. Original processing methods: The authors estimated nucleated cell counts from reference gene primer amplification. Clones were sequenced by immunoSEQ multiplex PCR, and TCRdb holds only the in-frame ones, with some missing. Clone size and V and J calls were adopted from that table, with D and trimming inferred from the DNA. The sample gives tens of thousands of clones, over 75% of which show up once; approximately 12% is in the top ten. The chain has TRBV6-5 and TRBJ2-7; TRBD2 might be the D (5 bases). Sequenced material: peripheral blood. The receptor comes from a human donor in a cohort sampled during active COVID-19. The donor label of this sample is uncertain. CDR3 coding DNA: TGTGCCAGCAGTCCTCGGGGTATCTACGAGCAGTACTTC. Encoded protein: CASSPRGIYEQYF.